Shown below are 27 T cell receptor beta chains from a single sample sequenced in a study of blood T cell repertoires in COVID-19. Repertoires were generated with immunoSEQ multiplex PCR, while TCRdb's copy carries only in-frame clones and drops some. In the table there are 250,000 to 350,000 clones, 89% of which are singletons. The sequenced sample was peripheral blood. These receptors were obtained from a woman aged 40 to 55 who had recovered from COVID-19.

V usage is TRBV18 and J usage is TRBJ2-3; TRBD2 might be the D (5 bases). Deletions cut 0 bases from V and 1 base from J, with 11 bases between. The germline V gene encodes CDR1 KGHSH and CDR2 LQKENI. The CDR3 sequence is 16 residues long. In DNA, the CDR3 is TGTGCCAGCTCACCACCAGAGGGTTTGGGCACAGATACGCAGTATTTT. Protein product: CASSPPEGLGTDTQYF.

The chain employs TRBV5-1 and TRBJ2-5; 9 bases fit TRBD1. V trimming: 3 bases; J trimming: 3 bases; junction bases outside the gene matches: 6. From germline, CDR1 is SGHRS and CDR2 YFSETQ. This CDR3 has 15 amino acids. The CDR3 is CASSYRTGVEETQYF. CDR3 DNA sequence: TGCGCCAGCAGCTACAGGACAGGGGTAGAAGAGACCCAGTACTTC.

This clone was detected a few times. The rearrangement links TRBV9 to TRBJ2-3; 12 positions match TRBD2. Losses at the gene ends were 4 bases for V and 2 bases for J; bases not matched to a gene: 2. CDR3 length: 15 amino acids. The V gene's germline CDR1 is SGDLS and CDR2 YYNGEE. As DNA, the CDR3 is TGTGCCAGCAGCTCTAGCGGGAGGGACACAGATACGCAGTATTTT. Translated: CASSSSGRDTDTQYF.

The chain carries TRBV11-2 and TRBJ2-1, with D possibly matching TRBD2 (6 bases). Between the trimmed V and J ends, which lost 5 bases and 0 bases, there was a span of 11 bases. This CDR3 contains 15 residues. Germline loops: CDR1 SGHAT, CDR2 FQNNGV. The CDR3 is CASSMGGSSYNEQFF. The DNA for the CDR3 is TGTGCCAGCAGCATGGGGGGAAGCTCCTACAATGAGCAGTTCTTC.

V and J are TRBV14 and TRBJ2-7, with 7 nucleotides matching TRBD2. V dropped 0 bases and J dropped 2; count of bases not matched to a gene: 13. The CDR3 contains 18 residues. Germline lookup yields CDR1 SGHDN and CDR2 FVKESK. CDR3 loop: CASSQEASGLDHTYEQYF. The CDR3 region has the DNA TGTGCCAGCAGCCAAGAGGCCTCCGGACTAGACCATACCTACGAGCAGTACTTC. Using reference TRBV14 and TRBJ2-7 for the parts outside the CDR3, the full variable domain is EAGVTQFPSHSVIEKGQTVTLRCDPISGHDNLYWYRRVMGKEIKFLLHFVKESKQDESGMPNNRFLAERTGGTYSTLKVQPAELEDSGVYFCASSQEASGLDHTYEQYFGPGTRLTVT.

CDR3 sequence reads: CASSNSGLSTDTQYF. The CDR3 DNA is TGTGCCAGCAGCAACTCGGGACTCAGCACAGATACGCAGTATTTT. V is TRBV7-3 and J is TRBJ2-3, with D perhaps matching TRBD2 (6 bases). The CDR3 sequence is 15 residues long. The germline gives CDR1 SGHTA, CDR2 FQGTGA. The ends were cut back, 5 bases at V and 0 bases at J, with 12 bases in the middle. Full variable domain (outside the CDR3, taken from reference TRBV7-3 and TRBJ2-3): GAGVSQTPSNKVTEKGKYVELRCDPISGHTALYWYRQSLGQGPEFLIYFQGTGAADDSGLPNDRFFAVRPEGSVSTLKIQRTERGDSAVYLCASSNSGLSTDTQYFGPGTRLTVL.

The chain recombines TRBV6-5 with TRBJ1-2; a weak D match, TRBD1 (5 bases). CDR3 length equals 13 residues. Deletions cut 3 bases from V and 6 bases from J, with 11 bases between. Germline CDR1 MNHEY, CDR2 SVGAGI. The CDR3 loop is CASSYLGADGYTF. CDR3 in DNA: TGTGCCAGCAGTTATTTAGGGGCTGATGGCTACACCTTC.

The chain joins TRBV4-1 to TRBJ2-2; D possibly corresponds to TRBD1 (5 bases). The CDR3 is 14 amino acids. With 0 bases removed from V and 5 bases from J, the gap between germline ends came to 7 bases. Germline V gene data show CDR1 as MGHRA and CDR2 as YSYEKL. CDR3 coding DNA: TGCGCCAGCAGCCAAGAGGCAGGGACCGGGGAGCTGTTTTTT. Protein product: CASSQEAGTGELFF.

The J gene is TRBJ2-7, the V gene TRBV28; D may be TRBD2 (6 bases). With 0 bases removed from V and 9 bases from J, the gap between germline ends came to 15 bases. Germline V gives CDR1 MDHEN, CDR2 SYDVKM. The CDR3 length is 14 residues. The CDR3 DNA follows: TGTGCCAGCAGTTTATGGGGACTGCCCTCTACGCAGTACTTC. Translation: CASSLWGLPSTQYF.

This chain links TRBV6-1 with TRBJ2-7; D might be TRBD2 (6 bases). This CDR3 has 15 residues. Germline V gene lookup returns CDR1 MNHNS and CDR2 SASEGT. Between the trimmed V and J ends, which lost 3 bases and 0 bases, there was a span of 12 bases. This chain's CDR3 is CASSDTSSSSYEQYF. The CDR3 DNA follows: TGTGCCAGCAGTGATACTAGCTCTAGCTCCTACGAGCAGTACTTC.

This clone was recorded once. The chain recombines TRBV5-3 with TRBJ2-7; D unclear. TRBV5-3 belongs to the ORF category, with a function that is uncertain. The CDR3 contains 12 residues. Trimming removed 1 base from V and 3 bases from J, with 5 bases in between. The CDR3, as DNA: TGTGCCAGAAGCTTGTTAGTCTACGAGCAGTACTTC. It specifies CARSLLVYEQYF.

The chain is built from TRBV6-1 and TRBJ2-2; tentative D call: TRBD2 (6 bases). CDR1 and CDR2 (germline): MNHNS, SASEGT. The CDR3 contains 16 residues. V was trimmed by 4 bases and J by 4 bases, leaving 16 bases between them. The CDR3 nucleotides read TGTGCCAGCAGTGCTGTTCGGGGGTGGGGCACCGGGGAGCTGTTTTTT. This gives the protein CASSAVRGWGTGELFF.

This clone was recorded a few times. The chain links TRBV3-1 (or the pseudogene TRBV3-2) to TRBJ2-7; 9 nucleotides agree with TRBD2. The germline CDR1 and CDR2 sequences are LGHDT and YNNKEL (reference sequence). There are 14 residues in the CDR3. V lost 4 bases to trimming and J lost 2 bases; unmatched junction nucleotides: 3. The CDR3 spells CASSPTSGTYEQYF. CDR3 in DNA: TGTGCCAGCAGCCCGACTAGCGGCACCTACGAGCAGTACTTC.

In its sample, this clone was seen a few times. The chain has TRBV4-1 and TRBJ1-5; maybe TRBD1 (6 bases). The CDR3 spans 17 residues. Trimming took 0 bases from V and 3 from J, leaving 15 bases between them. From germline, CDR1 is MGHRA and CDR2 YSYEKL. CDR3 protein: CASSQDVARGSNQPQHF. CDR3 nucleotide sequence: TGCGCCAGCAGCCAAGATGTAGCCAGGGGATCCAATCAGCCCCAGCATTTT.

V and J are TRBV5-1 and TRBJ2-3, with D unresolved. There are 16 residues in the CDR3. In germline, CDR1 is SGHRS, CDR2 YFSETQ. Trimming took off 0 bases at V and 6 bases at J, with 17 bases between the two ends. As DNA, the CDR3 is TGCGCCAGCAGCTTGGCTACGGGTTCGGATGGGGATACGCAGTATTTT. As protein: CASSLATGSDGDTQYF.

This sequence joins TRBV5-1 and TRBJ2-1; 7 nucleotides agree with TRBD2. The CDR3 is made up of 17 amino acids. The junction had 18 bases not matched to a gene; V was cut back by 4 bases and J by 8 bases. Per germline, CDR1 SGHRS and CDR2 YFSETQ. This CDR3 is CASSPALTSWRFDEQFF. Here the CDR3 DNA reads TGCGCCAGCAGCCCGGCTCTGACTAGCTGGCGTTTCGATGAGCAGTTCTTC. The full variable domain, its missing parts supplied by reference TRBV5-1 and TRBJ2-1, is KAGVTQTPRYLIKTRGQQVTLSCSPISGHRSVSWYQQTPGQGLQFLFEYFSETQRNKGNFPGRFSGRQFSNSRSEMNVSTLELGDSALYLCASSPALTSWRFDEQFFGPGTRLTVL.

The chain is built from TRBV5-1 and TRBJ2-1; D is perhaps TRBD2 (6 bases). Germline CDR1 SGHRS, CDR2 YFSETQ. V was clipped by 3 bases and J by 2 bases, with 9 bases between them. The CDR3 is 14 residues long. CDR3 residues: CASSYGSTYNEQFF. Written as DNA, the CDR3 is TGCGCCAGCAGCTACGGGAGCACCTACAATGAGCAGTTCTTC.

The J gene is TRBJ2-1, the V gene TRBV5-1; D may be TRBD1 (5 bases). Between the trimmed V and J ends, which lost 3 bases and 8 bases, there was a span of 15 bases. This CDR3 is 14 amino acids long. Germline V lookup: CDR1 SGHRS, CDR2 YFSETQ. The CDR3 here is CASSSQGLGDEQFF. As DNA, the CDR3 is TGCGCCAGCAGCTCCCAGGGTTTAGGGGATGAGCAGTTCTTC.

V usage is TRBV7-7 and J usage is TRBJ2-2, with 7 bases matching TRBD2. This CDR3 comprises 15 residues. CDR1 SSHAT and CDR2 FNYEAQ come from the germline V gene (reference sequence). V shed 3 bases and J 5 bases; nucleotides not matched to a gene: 6. Here the CDR3 reads CASSFGTIPTGELFF. The CDR3 region has the DNA TGTGCCAGCAGCTTTGGGACTATCCCGACCGGGGAGCTGTTTTTT.

This rearrangement joins TRBV5-1 to TRBJ2-2; 9 bases match TRBD2. CDR3 length: 15 amino acids. Germline V CDR1 and CDR2: SGHRS, YFSETQ. The V gene end was trimmed by 4 bases and the J gene end by 5 bases; junction bases not matched to a gene: 6. CDR3 DNA: TGCGCCAGCAGCCTAAGGACTAGCGCGACCGGGGAGCTGTTTTTT. Residues: CASSLRTSATGELFF.

On this clone itself: The junction and the germline gene differ at one end; a read error may be behind it. V gene TRBV18 combines with J gene TRBJ2-7; a possible D gene is TRBD1 (5 bases). Germline CDR1 reads KGHSH; CDR2 reads LQKENI. CDR3 length: 14 residues. CDR3 sequence: CASSPQENAYEQYF. The CDR3, as DNA: TGTGCCAGCTCGCCACAGGAGAACGCTTACGAGCAGTACTTC.

The V call is TRBV4-1, the J call TRBJ2-3; D gene ambiguous. This CDR3 is 13 amino acids long. CDR1 and CDR2 (germline): MGHRA, YSYEKL. Trimming cost V 0 bases and J 5 bases, with 6 bases left between them. CDR3 bases: TGCGCCAGCAGCCAAGATACCAGAGATACGCAGTATTTT. Its protein product is CASSQDTRDTQYF.

The CDR3, as DNA: TGTGCCAGTAGTATAAGGGCAGGGGAGGAGACCCAGTACTTC. This codes for CASSIRAGEETQYF. The chain employs TRBV19 and TRBJ2-5; a weak D match, TRBD1 (6 bases). The CDR3 totals 14 residues. CDR1 and CDR2 from the germline V gene are LNHDA and SQIVND (reference sequence). Between the trimmed V and J ends, which lost 2 bases and 5 bases, there was a span of 12 bases.

The V and J genes are TRBV6-6 and TRBJ2-3, with D tentatively TRBD1 (5 bases). The CDR3 has 14 amino acids. Per germline, CDR1 MNHNY and CDR2 SVGAGI (reference sequence). Between the trimmed V and J ends, which lost 2 bases and 2 bases, there was a span of 8 bases. Here the CDR3 DNA reads TGTGCCAGCAGTTACGTTGGGGCCACAGATACGCAGTATTTT. Protein product: CASSYVGATDTQYF.

This clone is a singleton in its sample. The chain employs TRBV2 and TRBJ1-6; tentatively, D is TRBD1 (5 bases). The CDR3 has 14 amino acids. Between the trimmed V and J ends, which lost 4 bases and 8 bases, there was a span of 12 bases. Germline V gives CDR1 SNHLY, CDR2 FYNNEI. The CDR3 coding sequence is TGTGCCAGCAGTGGTCGGGGACTTGATTCACCCCTCCACTTT. It translates to CASSGRGLDSPLHF.

The chain's CDR3 is CASSLWTSGRVNEQFF. The CDR3, as DNA: TGTGCCAGCAGCTTATGGACTAGCGGGAGGGTTAATGAGCAGTTCTTC. The chain recombines TRBV11-2 with TRBJ2-1; 15 nucleotides align to TRBD2. V gave up 2 bases and J gave up 7 bases; unmatched junction bases: 3. Germline CDR1 SGHAT, CDR2 FQNNGV. This CDR3 contains 16 residues.

This chain's CDR3 is CAWSDVTGVYGELFF. The CDR3 DNA reads as TGTGCCTGGAGTGACGTAACGGGAGTATACGGGGAGCTGTTTTTT. J is TRBJ2-2 and V is TRBV30, with D tentatively TRBD2 (6 bases). Trimming left V 1 base short and J 7 bases short, with 16 bases between. The CDR3 runs to 15 residues. Germline V gene lookup returns CDR1 GTSNPN and CDR2 SVGIG (reference sequence).